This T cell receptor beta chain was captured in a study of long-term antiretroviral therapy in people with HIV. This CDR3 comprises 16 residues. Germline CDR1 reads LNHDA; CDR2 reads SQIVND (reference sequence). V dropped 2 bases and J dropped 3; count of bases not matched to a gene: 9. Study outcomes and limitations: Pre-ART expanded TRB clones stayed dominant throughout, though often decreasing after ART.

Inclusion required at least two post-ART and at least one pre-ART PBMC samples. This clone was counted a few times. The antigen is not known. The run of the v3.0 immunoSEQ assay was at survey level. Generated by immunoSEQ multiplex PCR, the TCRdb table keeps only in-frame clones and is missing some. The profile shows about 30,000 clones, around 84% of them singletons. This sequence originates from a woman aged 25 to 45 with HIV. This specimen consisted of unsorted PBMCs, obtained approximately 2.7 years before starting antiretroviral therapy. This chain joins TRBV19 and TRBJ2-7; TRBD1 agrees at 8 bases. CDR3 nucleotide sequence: TGTGCCAGTAGTATATCCCCGGACAGGGAGTACTACGAGCAGTACTTC. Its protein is CASSISPDREYYEQYF.